These T cell receptor beta chains were read from a single sample in a study of tumor-infiltrating lymphocytes in oesophageal squamous cell carcinoma. TCRdb re-analysed the PCR reads in MiXCR, keeping a single row per CDR3 protein. Here the sample spans about 13,000 distinct CDR3 sequences, 46% being singletons. Sequenced: blood. Receptors were obtained from a male donor with esophageal squamous cell carcinoma. Each CDR3 is given with its conserved first and last residue. A D gene is named only where the DNA matches it firmly. Rows may omit the clone size; those that give it use once, few, many or a size class.

. | TRBJ2-3 | TRBV6-7 | . | CASSRPQGPHLTDTQYF | TGTGCCAGCAGTCGCCCCCAGGGACCCCACCTCACAGATACGCAGTATTTT
few | TRBJ2-5 | TRBV7-6 | . | CASSFGGLGETQYF | TGTGCTAGCAGCTTCGGGGGGCTAGGGGAGACCCAGTACTTC
many | TRBJ2-1 | TRBV11-3 | . | CASSFGQQNNEQFF | TGTGCCAGCAGCTTTGGACAACAAAACAATGAGCAGTTCTTC
. | TRBJ2-1 | TRBV7-4 | . | CASTPPGNEQFF | TGTGCCAGCACCCCCCCGGGCAATGAGCAGTTCTTC
. | TRBJ1-2 | TRBV7-2 | . | CASSLGGYAYGYTF | TGTGCCAGCAGCTTAGGGGGCTACGCCTATGGCTACACCTTC
medium-sized | TRBJ2-3 | TRBV7-2 | TRBD2 | CASSLVGSGDTSTDTQYF | TGTGCCAGCAGCTTAGTCGGTAGCGGGGATACTAGCACAGATACGCAGTATTTT
. | TRBJ2-2 | TRBV5-1 | TRBD2 | CASSLGLAPGELFF | TGCGCCAGCAGCTTGGGACTAGCTCCCGGGGAGCTGTTTTTT
. | TRBJ2-3 | TRBV6-1 | . | CASTSRTDTQYF | TGTGCCAGCACTAGTCGGACAGATACGCAGTATTTT
few | TRBJ2-5 | TRBV7-2 | TRBD1 | CASSLGDRDQETQYF | TGTGCCAGCAGCTTGGGTGACAGGGACCAAGAGACCCAGTACTTC
large | TRBJ1-2 | TRBV7-8 | . | CASSLGSGFNYGYTF | TGTGCCAGCAGCTTAGGATCCGGGTTTAACTATGGCTACACCTTC
. | TRBJ2-2 | TRBV7-2 | . | CASSLGLGIGLFF | TGTGCCAGCAGCTTAGGGTTGGGTATAGGGCTGTTTTTT